One and the same sample provided the 2 T cell receptor beta chains below, sequenced in a study of blood T cells in healthy people across ages. A sample-barcoded 5' primer and a J-beta primer mix were used in a second PCR of about 7 to 12 cycles. TCRdb re-derived calls from the 5' RACE reads in MiXCR, one entry per CDR3 protein. Of approximately 1.5 million distinct CDR3 sequences in the sample, approximately 43% were seen once. Input material: blood. All receptors derive from a woman aged 18-35 years in good health.

The J gene is TRBJ1-4, the V gene TRBV2, with D possibly TRBD1 on 5 matching bases. V shed 7 bases and J shed 6 bases, with 15 bases lying between them. The germline gives CDR1 SNHLY, CDR2 FYNNEI. The CDR3 runs 14 residues. DNA for the CDR3: TGTGCCAGCACTGACAGAGAAGGTTATGAAAAACTGTTTTTT. As protein: CASTDREGYEKLFF.

The chain recombines TRBV5-1 with TRBJ2-5, with a weak D call TRBD2 (5 bases). The germline V gene encodes CDR1 SGHRS and CDR2 YFSETQ. The V end lost 2 bases, the J end lost 11 bases, and 19 bases lay between the germline ends. The CDR3 is made up of 14 amino acids. The CDR3 DNA reads TGCGCCAGCAGCTTAAACCTGTCGGGGAAAGAGCAGTACTTC. It yields the protein CASSLNLSGKEQYF.